This is a list of T cell receptor beta chains from one sample in a study of post-analysis software for immune sequencing data. TCRdb re-called the PCR reads with MiXCR, one entry per CDR3 protein. In the table there are about 430,000 distinct CDR3 sequences, 39% of which are singletons. Sequencing was performed on blood. Receptors were obtained from a girl aged 2 to 10 with multiple sclerosis. CDR3s include the opening cysteine and the closing phenylalanine or tryptophan.

v_call: TRBV7-2
j_call: TRBJ2-5
cdr3_aa: CASSLEGLPRETQYF

v_call: TRBV7-3
j_call: TRBJ2-3
cdr3_aa: CASSLRSVSTDTQYF

v_call: TRBV7-2
j_call: TRBJ1-5
cdr3_aa: CAVDTQHF

v_call: TRBV12-3/TRBV12-4
j_call: TRBJ2-3
cdr3_aa: CASSLGLSSTDTQYF

v_call: TRBV20-1
j_call: TRBJ2-3
cdr3_aa: CSAPPGAKGTDTQYF

v_call: TRBV2
j_call: TRBJ2-7
cdr3_aa: CASRQGQPLGDDEVYEQYF

v_call: TRBV20-1
j_call: TRBJ2-1
cdr3_aa: CSARDISGRALGEQFF

v_call: TRBV7-8
j_call: TRBJ1-1
cdr3_aa: CATSEGGPGNTEAFF

v_call: TRBV28
j_call: TRBJ2-7
cdr3_aa: CASMATYEQYF

v_call: TRBV6-6
j_call: TRBJ2-5
cdr3_aa: CASGTSGKETQYF

v_call: TRBV14
j_call: TRBJ2-1
cdr3_aa: CASSQGATEIYNEQFF

v_call: TRBV24-1
j_call: TRBJ2-6
cdr3_aa: CATSDISSGANVLTF

v_call: TRBV6-1
j_call: TRBJ2-7
cdr3_aa: CASSEARLAYEQYF

v_call: TRBV11-3
j_call: TRBJ2-1
cdr3_aa: CASSFRTGPYNEQFF

v_call: TRBV5-1
j_call: TRBJ1-2
cdr3_aa: CASSWETAALYGYTF

v_call: TRBV12-3/TRBV12-4
j_call: NA
cdr3_aa: CASRLGHEQYF

v_call: TRBV5-1
j_call: TRBJ1-4
cdr3_aa: CASSWTGREKLFF

v_call: TRBV5-1
j_call: TRBJ2-5
cdr3_aa: CASSLFGQGQETQYF

v_call: TRBV29-1
j_call: TRBJ2-1
cdr3_aa: CSAFRAGGYNEQFF

v_call: TRBV11-1
j_call: TRBJ2-5
cdr3_aa: CASSLRLRAQETQYF

v_call: TRBV5-1
j_call: TRBJ2-3
cdr3_aa: CASRWASGASTDTQYF

v_call: TRBV7-3
j_call: TRBJ2-3
cdr3_aa: CASSLDGWSTDTQYF

v_call: TRBV20-1
j_call: TRBJ1-5
cdr3_aa: CSARKAGVKINQPQHF

v_call: TRBV29-1
j_call: TRBJ2-5
cdr3_aa: CSVASGGDLSSGEQYF